This entry describes one T cell receptor (beta chain). This sample is drawn from a study of shared T cell receptors in the human thymus. TCRdb's table, derived via immunoSEQ multiplex PCR, lists solely in-frame clones and lacks some. Of more than 300,000 clones in the sample, about 95% were seen once. The CDR3 totals 13 residues. CDR1 and CDR2 from the germline V gene are SGHRS and YFSETQ. With 4 bases removed from V and 7 bases from J, the gap between germline ends came to 12 bases. This TCR derives from a human donor. Sequenced sample: thymocytes. This rearrangement joins TRBV5-1 to TRBJ2-1; D not certain. CDR3 in amino acids: CASSPDWRNEQFF. The DNA for the CDR3 is TGCGCCAGCAGCCCTGACTGGCGTAATGAGCAGTTCTTC.